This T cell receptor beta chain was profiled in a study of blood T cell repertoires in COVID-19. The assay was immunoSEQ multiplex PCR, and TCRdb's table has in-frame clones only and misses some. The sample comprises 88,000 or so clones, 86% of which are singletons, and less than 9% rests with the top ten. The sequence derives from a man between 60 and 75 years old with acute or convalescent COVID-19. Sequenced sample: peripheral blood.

The CDR3: CASSSRGGEQFF. As DNA, the CDR3 is TGTGCCAGTAGTAGCAGGGGTGGTGAGCAGTTCTTC. The chain combines TRBV19 with TRBJ2-1; the D gene is possibly TRBD1 (6 bases). CDR1 and CDR2 (germline): LNHDA, SQIVND (reference sequence). This CDR3 spans 12 amino acids. Trimming took off 4 bases at V and 9 bases at J, with 10 bases between the two ends.